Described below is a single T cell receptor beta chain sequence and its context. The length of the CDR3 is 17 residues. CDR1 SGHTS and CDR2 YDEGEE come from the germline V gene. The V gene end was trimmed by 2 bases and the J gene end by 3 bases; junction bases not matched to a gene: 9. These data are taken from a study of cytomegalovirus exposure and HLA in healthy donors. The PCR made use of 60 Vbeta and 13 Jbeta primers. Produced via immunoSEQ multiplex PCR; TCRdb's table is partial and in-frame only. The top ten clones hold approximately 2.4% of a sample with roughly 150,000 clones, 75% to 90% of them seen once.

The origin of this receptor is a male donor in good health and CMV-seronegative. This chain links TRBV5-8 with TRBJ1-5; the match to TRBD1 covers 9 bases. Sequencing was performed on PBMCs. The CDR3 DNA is TGTGCCAGCAGCTTCAGGGACAGGGTGATGTCCAATCAGCCCCAGCATTTT. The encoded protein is CASSFRDRVMSNQPQHF.